Here is one T cell receptor beta chain with its context. Its antigen has not been determined. The junction departs from the called germline gene at one end, perhaps through a read error. The sample has other DNA sequences that encode this CDR3 too. At diagnosis, tumor, uninvolved tumor-adjacent lung and peripheral blood were collected and then preserved as a mix of FFPE and fresh-frozen material. Blood samples were analyzed as peripheral blood mononuclear cells for TCR repertoire profiling. This sample was taken from a study of T cells in localized non-small cell lung cancer (dated by TCRdb to 2018 to 2021). Background for the entire study: The study examined T cell repertoires in a few hundred patients with early-stage NSCLC and compared tumors with uninvolved tumor-adjacent lungs. The cohort consisted of approximately 240 treatment-naive NSCLC patients whose localized lung tumors had been resected. The mean age of the NSCLC patients was under 70 years, with 120 to 150 men and around 110 women.

The immunoSEQ Assay was used to sequence TCR beta CDR3 regions from DNA. The authors' pipeline ran thus. To compute T cell density, TCR beta template counts were normalized to usable DNA, which was estimated by amplifying housekeeping genes. Richness was estimated with the preseqR package, extrapolating to 400,000 templates for PBMC samples and 120,000 templates for tissue samples. Clonality was calculated as one minus Pielou's evenness. Differential abundance testing on productive amino-acid clonotypes, with a minimum total count of 5 and an alpha of 0.1, was used to identify tissue-enriched TCRs. The Jaccard Index and the Morisita Overlap Index were used to measure repertoire overlap between compartments. GLIPH grouped TCR beta CDR3s together with public tetramer-defined viral CDR3s, and a viral motif had to include at least three viral sequences and show V-gene enrichment. Not all clones reach the TCRdb copy of this immuneACCESS table, which keeps in-frame sequences only. Checked studies attribute under half of the gap to unresolved V genes and leave the rest unexplained. That table gives V, J and clone size, and the DNA gave D and trimming. Within this sample are roughly 21,000 clones, with around 85% of them counted one time only. The ten largest clones capture about 2.4% of the sample.

Overall results and qualifications from the work: Because the study design was exploratory, TCR variables were selected using unadjusted p-values without false-discovery rate correction. A median of roughly 60 of the top 100 tumor clones were detected in paired uninvolved adjacent lung, and some 30 of these tumor clones were also found among the top 100 clones of the paired uninvolved adjacent lung. Because multi-region tumor sequencing was not performed, intratumor heterogeneity could not be ruled out. Longer overall survival was associated with higher blood T cell density, whereas shorter survival was associated with higher adjacent-lung clonality. Uninvolved tumor-adjacent lung showed the highest T cell clonality, higher than tumor, which suggests more focused antigenic responses in the uninvolved tumor-adjacent lung.

Sequencing was performed on peripheral blood, taken before any cancer treatment. The TCR originated in a man aged 40 to 70 with stage I lung adenocarcinoma.

In nucleotides, the sequence is TGCGCCAGTAGTAGCCGGACAGGGTTTAATGAAAAACTGTTTTTT. This is translated as CASSSRTGFNEKLFF. The chain was built from TRBV19 and TRBJ1-4, with TRBD1 identical over 8 junction bases. CDR3 length: 15 amino acids, cysteine to phenylalanine. Only the CDR3 portion is preserved as DNA: 45 bases, with reading frame beginning at the first base. Taken from the germline V gene (reference sequence), the CDR1 and CDR2 loops are LNHDA and SQIVND.